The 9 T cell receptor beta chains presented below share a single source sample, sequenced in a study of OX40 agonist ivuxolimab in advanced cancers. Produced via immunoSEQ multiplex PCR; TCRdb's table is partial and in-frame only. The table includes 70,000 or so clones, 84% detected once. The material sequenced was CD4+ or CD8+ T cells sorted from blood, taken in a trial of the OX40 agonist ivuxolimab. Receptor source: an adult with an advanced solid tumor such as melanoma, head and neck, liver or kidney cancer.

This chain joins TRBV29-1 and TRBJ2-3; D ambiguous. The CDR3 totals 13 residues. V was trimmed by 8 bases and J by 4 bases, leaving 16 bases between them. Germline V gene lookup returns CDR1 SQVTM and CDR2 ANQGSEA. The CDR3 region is CSTTPGDPDTQYF. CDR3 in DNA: TGCAGCACAACCCCAGGTGACCCAGATACGCAGTATTTT.

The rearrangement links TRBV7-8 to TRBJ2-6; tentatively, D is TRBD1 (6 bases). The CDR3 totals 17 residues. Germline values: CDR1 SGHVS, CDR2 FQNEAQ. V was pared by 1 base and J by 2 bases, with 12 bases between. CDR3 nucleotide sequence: TGTGCCAGCAGCTTAGGGCAGGGGCCCCCTGGGGCCAACGTCCTGACTTTC. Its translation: CASSLGQGPPGANVLTF.

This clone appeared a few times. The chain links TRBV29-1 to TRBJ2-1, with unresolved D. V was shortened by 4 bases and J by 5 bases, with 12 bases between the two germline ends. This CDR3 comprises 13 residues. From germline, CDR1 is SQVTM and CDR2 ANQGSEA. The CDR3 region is CSVVIGSNNEQFF. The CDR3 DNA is TGCAGCGTTGTAATTGGCAGCAACAATGAGCAGTTCTTC.

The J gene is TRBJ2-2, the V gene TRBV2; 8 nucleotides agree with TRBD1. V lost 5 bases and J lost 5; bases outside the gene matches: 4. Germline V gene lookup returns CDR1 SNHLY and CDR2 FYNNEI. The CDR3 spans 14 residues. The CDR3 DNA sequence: TGTGCCAGCAGTAGGACAGGGAATACCGGGGAGCTGTTTTTT. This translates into CASSRTGNTGELFF.

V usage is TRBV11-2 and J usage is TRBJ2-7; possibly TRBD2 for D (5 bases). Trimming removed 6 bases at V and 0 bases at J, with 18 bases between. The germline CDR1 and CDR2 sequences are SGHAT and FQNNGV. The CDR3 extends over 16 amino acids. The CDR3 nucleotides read TGTGCCAGCAGTCAAACCGCGGGCGCGGGCTCCTACGAGCAGTACTTC. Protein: CASSQTAGAGSYEQYF.

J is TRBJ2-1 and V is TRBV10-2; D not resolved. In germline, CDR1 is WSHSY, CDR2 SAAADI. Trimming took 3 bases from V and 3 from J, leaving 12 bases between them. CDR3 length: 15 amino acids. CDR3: CASSEQAPDYNEQFF. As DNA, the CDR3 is TGCGCCAGCAGTGAACAAGCGCCGGACTACAATGAGCAGTTCTTC.

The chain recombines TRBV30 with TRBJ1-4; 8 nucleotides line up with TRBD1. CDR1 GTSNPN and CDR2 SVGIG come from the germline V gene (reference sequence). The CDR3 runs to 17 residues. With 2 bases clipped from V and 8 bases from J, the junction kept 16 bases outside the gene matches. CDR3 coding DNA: TGTGCCTGGAGTATACCCGACGTGTGGGACAGGAGGGAAAAACTGTTTTTT. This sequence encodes CAWSIPDVWDRREKLFF.

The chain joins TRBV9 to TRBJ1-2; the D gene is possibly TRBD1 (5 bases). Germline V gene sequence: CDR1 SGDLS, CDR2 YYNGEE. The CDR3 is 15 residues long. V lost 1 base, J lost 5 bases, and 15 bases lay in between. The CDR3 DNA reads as TGTGCCAGCAGCGTATCCGGTGGGACGGGATATGGCTACACCTTC. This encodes CASSVSGGTGYGYTF. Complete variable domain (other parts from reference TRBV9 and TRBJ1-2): DSGVTQTPKHLITATGQRVTLRCSPRSGDLSVYWYQQSLDQGLQFLIQYYNGEERAKGNILERFSAQQFPDLHSELNLSSLELGDSALYFCASSVSGGTGYGYTFGSGTRLTVV.

The CDR3 is CASRSYNEQFF. As DNA, the CDR3 is TGTGCCAGCAGGAGCTACAATGAGCAGTTCTTC. The chain links TRBV6-5 to TRBJ2-1; D is uncertain. Germline V gene lookup returns CDR1 MNHEY and CDR2 SVGAGI. V was pared by 6 bases and J by 3 bases, with 3 bases between. This CDR3 contains 11 residues.